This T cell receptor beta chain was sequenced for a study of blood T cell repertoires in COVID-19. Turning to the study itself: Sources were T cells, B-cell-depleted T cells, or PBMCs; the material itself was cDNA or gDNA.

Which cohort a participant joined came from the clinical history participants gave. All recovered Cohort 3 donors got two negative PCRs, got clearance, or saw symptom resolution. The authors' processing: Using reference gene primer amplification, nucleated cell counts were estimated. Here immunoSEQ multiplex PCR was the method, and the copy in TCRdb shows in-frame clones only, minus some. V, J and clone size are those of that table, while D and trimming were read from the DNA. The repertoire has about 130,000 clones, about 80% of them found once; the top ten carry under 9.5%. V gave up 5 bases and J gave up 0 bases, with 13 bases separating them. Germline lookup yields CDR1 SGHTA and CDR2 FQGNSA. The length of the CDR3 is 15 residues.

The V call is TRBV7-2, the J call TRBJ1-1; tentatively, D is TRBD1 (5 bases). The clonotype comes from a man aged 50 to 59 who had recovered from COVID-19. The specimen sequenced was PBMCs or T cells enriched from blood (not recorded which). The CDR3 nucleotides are TGTGCCAGCAGCGTCCGACAGATAATGAACACTGAAGCTTTCTTT. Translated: CASSVRQIMNTEAFF.